This T cell receptor (beta chain) is drawn from a study of blood T cell repertoires in COVID-19. Study as a whole: Acute and convalescent COVID-19 specimens originated in the United States, Italy and Spain. Nucleic acid was either cDNA or gDNA, and it came from T cells, B-cell-depleted T cells, or PBMCs.

Authors' analysis steps: From reference gene primer amplification, estimates of nucleated cell counts were derived. Measured with immunoSEQ multiplex PCR; TCRdb has only the in-frame clones, and not every one. V and J calls and clone size are as listed in that table; D and trimming were resolved from the DNA. The sample carries approximately 65,000 clones, roughly 80% recorded once. Sequenced: peripheral blood. The sequence came from a man aged 55 to 70 with acute or convalescent COVID-19.

CDR3 sequence: CASSQDTLMNTEAFF. As DNA, the CDR3 is TGTGCCAGCAGCCAAGATACTTTAATGAACACTGAAGCTTTCTTT. The gene calls are TRBV4-2 and TRBJ1-1; D is unresolved. The V end lost 0 bases, the J end lost 0 bases, and 8 bases lay between the germline ends. Germline CDR1 reads LGHNA; CDR2 reads YNFKEQ. The CDR3 extends over 15 amino acids.